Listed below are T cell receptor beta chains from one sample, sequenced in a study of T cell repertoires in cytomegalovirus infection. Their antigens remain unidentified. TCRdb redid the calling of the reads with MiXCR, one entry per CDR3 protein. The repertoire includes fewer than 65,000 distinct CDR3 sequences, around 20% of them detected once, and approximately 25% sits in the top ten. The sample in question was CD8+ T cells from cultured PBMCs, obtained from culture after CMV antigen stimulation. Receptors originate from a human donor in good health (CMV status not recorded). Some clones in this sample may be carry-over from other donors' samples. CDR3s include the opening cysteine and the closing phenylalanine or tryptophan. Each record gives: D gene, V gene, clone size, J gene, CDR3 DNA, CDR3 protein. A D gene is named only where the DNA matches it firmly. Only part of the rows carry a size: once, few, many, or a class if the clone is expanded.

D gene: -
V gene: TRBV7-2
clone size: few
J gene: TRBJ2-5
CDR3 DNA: TGTGCCAGCAGCTTAGGAACCCCCGGGACGCGAGAGACCCAGTACTTC
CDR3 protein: CASSLGTPGTRETQYF

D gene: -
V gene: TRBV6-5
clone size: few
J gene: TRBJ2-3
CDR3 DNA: TGTGCCAGCACTCCCGGGAATGTCGATACGCAGTATTTT
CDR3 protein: CASTPGNVDTQYF

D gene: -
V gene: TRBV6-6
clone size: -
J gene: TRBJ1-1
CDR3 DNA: TGTGCCAGCCATAACCCCAGACCGAACACTGAAGCTTTCTTT
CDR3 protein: CASHNPRPNTEAFF

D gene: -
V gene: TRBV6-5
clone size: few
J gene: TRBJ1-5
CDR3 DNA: TGTGCCAGCAGGCTCCGGAACGCCAATTTCAATCAGCCCCAGCATTTT
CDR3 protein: CASRLRNANFNQPQHF

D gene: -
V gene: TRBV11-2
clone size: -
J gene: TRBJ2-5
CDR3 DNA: TGTGCCAGCAGCTTAGTTGGACGGGAGAGGGAGACCCAGTACTTC
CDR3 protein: CASSLVGRERETQYF

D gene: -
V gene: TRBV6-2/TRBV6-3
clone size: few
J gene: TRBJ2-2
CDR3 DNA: TGTGCCAGCAGTCACTTGTCGACGGGAGTTACTGGGGAGCTGTTTTTT
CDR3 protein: CASSHLSTGVTGELFF

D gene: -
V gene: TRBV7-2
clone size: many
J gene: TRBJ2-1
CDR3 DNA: TGTGCCAGCAGCCCCCTGACCAACTCCTACAATGAGCAGTTCTTC
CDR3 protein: CASSPLTNSYNEQFF

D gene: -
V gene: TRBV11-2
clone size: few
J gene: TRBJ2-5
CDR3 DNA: TGTGCCAGCAGCAAACGGGAGACCCAGTACTTC
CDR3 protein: CASSKRETQYF

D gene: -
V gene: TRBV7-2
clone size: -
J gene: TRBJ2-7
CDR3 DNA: TGTGCCAGCAGCTTAGCCCCTCCCCCCTACGAGCAGTACTTC
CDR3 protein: CASSLAPPPYEQYF

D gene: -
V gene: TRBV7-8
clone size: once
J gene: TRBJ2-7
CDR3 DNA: TGTGCCAGCAGCTTTTCGGGCGCCTACGAGCAGTACTTC
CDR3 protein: CASSFSGAYEQYF

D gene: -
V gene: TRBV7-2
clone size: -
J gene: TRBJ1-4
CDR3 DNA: TGTGCCAGCAGCCTGGAGGAAGCAACTAATGAAAAACTGTTTTTT
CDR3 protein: CASSLEEATNEKLFF

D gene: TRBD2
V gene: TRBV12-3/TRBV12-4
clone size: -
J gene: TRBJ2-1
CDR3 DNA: TGTGCCAGCTCCCCTACGGGGCGGGGGGTTGGTAATGAGCAGTTCTTC
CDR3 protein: CASSPTGRGVGNEQFF

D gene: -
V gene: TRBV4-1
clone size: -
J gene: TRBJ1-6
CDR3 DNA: TGCGCCAGCAGCCAAGAGGCGGGGAGAGTGAATTCACCCCTCCACTTT
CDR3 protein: CASSQEAGRVNSPLHF

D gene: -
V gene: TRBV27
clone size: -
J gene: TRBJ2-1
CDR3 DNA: TGTGCCAGCAGTAACGGCTACAATGAGCAGTTCTTC
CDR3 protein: CASSNGYNEQFF

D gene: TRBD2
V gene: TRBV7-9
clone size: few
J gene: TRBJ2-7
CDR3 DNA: TGTGCCAGCAGCTTAGAGCGGGAGATCCACGAGCAGTACTTC
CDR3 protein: CASSLEREIHEQYF